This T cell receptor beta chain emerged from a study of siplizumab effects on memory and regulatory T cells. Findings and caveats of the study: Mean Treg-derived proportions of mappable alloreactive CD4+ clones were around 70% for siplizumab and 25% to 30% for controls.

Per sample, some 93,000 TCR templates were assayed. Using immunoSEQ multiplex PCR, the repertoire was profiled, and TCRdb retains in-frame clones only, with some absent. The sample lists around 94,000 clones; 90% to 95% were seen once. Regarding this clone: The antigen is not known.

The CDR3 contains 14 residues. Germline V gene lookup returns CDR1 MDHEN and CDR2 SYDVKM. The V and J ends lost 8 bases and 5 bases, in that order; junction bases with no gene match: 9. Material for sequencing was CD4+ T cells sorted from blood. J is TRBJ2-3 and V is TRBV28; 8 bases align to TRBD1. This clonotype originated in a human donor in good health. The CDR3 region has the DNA TGTGCCAGCTTGGGGGACAGGAGAATAGATACGCAGTATTTT. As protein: CASLGDRRIDTQYF.